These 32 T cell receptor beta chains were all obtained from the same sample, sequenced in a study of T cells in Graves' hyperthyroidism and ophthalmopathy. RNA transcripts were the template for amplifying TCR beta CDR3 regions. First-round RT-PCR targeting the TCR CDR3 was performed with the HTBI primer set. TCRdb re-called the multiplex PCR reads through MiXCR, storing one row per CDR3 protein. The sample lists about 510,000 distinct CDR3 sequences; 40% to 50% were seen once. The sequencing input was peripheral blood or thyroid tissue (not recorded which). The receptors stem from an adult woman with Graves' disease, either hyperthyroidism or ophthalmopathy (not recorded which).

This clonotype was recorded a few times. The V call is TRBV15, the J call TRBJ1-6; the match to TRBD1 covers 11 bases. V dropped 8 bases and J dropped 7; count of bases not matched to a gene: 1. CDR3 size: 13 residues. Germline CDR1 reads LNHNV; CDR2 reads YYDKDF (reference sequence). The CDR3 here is CATGQGANSPLHF. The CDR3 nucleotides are TGTGCCACCGGACAGGGGGCGAATTCACCCCTCCACTTT.

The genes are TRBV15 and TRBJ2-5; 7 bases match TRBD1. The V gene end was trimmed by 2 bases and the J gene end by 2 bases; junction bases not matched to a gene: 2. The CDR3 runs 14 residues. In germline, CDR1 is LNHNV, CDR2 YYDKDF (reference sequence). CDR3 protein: CATSRPGQQETQYF. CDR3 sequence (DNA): TGTGCCACCAGCAGACCGGGACAGCAAGAGACCCAGTACTTC.

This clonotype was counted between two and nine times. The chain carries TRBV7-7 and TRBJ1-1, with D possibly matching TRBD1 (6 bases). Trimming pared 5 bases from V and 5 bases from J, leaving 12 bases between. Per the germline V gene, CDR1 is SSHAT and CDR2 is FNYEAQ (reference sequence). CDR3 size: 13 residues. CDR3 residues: CASSRDRTTEAFF. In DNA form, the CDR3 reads TGTGCCAGCAGCCGAGACAGGACTACTGAAGCTTTCTTT. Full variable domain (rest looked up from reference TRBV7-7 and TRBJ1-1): GAGVSQSPRYKVTKRGQDVTLRCDPISSHATLYWYQQALGQGPEFLTYFNYEAQPDKSGLPSDRFSAERPEGSISTLTIQRTEQRDSAMYRCASSRDRTTEAFFGQGTRLTVV.

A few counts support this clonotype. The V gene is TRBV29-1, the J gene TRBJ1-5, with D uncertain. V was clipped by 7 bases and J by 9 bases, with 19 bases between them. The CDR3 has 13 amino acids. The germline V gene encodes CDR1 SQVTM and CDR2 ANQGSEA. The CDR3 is CSAANGISGPQHF. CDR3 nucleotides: TGCAGCGCCGCTAACGGGATATCAGGGCCCCAGCATTTT.

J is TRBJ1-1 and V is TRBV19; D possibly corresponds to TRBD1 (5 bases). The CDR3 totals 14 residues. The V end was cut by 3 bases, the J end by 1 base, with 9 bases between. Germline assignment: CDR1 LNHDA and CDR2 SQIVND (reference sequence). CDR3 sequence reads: CASSIQGPNTEAFF. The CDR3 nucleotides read TGTGCCAGTAGTATCCAGGGCCCGAACACTGAAGCTTTCTTT.

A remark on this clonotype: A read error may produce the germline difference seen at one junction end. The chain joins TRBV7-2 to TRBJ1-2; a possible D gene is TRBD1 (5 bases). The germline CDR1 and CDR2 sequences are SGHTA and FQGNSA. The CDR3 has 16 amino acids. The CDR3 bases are TGTGCCAGCAGCATAGCAGTCCCGGGGGAGGGCGAGGGCTACACCTTC. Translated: CASSIAVPGEGEGYTF.

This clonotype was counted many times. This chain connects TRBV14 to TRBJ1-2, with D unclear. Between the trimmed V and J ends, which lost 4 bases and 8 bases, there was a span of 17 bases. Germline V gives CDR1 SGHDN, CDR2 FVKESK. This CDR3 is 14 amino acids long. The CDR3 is CASSLRPERRGYTF. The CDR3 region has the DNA TGTGCCAGCAGCCTCAGACCAGAGCGTCGAGGCTACACCTTC.

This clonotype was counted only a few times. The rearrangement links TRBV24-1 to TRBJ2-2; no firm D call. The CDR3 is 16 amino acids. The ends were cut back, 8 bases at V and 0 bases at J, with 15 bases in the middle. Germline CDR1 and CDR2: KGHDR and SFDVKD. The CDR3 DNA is TGTGCCACCACCCCTGAAGTCCTGACGAACACCGGGGAGCTGTTTTTT. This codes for CATTPEVLTNTGELFF.

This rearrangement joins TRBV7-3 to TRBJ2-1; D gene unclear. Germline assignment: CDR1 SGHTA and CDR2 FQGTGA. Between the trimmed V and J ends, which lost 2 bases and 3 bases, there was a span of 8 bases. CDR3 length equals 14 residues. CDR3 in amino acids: CASSLGSVYNEQFF. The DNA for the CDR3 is TGTGCCAGCAGCTTAGGCTCGGTCTACAATGAGCAGTTCTTC.

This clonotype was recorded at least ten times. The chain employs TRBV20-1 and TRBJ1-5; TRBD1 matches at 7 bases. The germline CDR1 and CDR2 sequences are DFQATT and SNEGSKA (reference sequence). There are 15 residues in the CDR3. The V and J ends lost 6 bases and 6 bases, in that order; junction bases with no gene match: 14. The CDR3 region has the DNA TGCAGTGCCACCGAAGGGGGCGCGGGCAGTCAGCCCCAGCATTTT. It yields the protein CSATEGGAGSQPQHF.

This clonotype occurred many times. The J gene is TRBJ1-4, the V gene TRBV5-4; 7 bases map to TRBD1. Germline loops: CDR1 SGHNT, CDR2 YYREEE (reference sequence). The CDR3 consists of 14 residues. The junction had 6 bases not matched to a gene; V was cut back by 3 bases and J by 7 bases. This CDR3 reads CASSSLGQPEKLFF. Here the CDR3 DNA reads TGTGCCAGCAGCTCCCTGGGACAGCCTGAAAAACTGTTTTTT.

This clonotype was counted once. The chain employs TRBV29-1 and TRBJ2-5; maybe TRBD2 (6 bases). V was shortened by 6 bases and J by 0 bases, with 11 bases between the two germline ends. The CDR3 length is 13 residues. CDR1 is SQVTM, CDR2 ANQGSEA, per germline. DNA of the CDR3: TGCAGCGTGGGGGGTCGAAACCAAGAGACCCAGTACTTC. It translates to CSVGGRNQETQYF.

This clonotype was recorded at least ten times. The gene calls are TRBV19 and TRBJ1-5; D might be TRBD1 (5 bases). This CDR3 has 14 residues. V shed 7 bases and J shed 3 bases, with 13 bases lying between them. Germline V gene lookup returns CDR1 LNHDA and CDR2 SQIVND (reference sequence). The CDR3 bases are TGTGCCAGTAAATCCGGGACTTCCAATCAGCCCCAGCATTTT. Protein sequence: CASKSGTSNQPQHF. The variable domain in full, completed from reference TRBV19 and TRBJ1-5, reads DGGITQSPKYLFRKEGQNVTLSCEQNLNHDAMYWYRQDPGQGLRLIYYSQIVNDFQKGDIAEGYSVSREKKESFPLTVTSAQKNPTAFYLCASKSGTSNQPQHFGDGTRLSIL.

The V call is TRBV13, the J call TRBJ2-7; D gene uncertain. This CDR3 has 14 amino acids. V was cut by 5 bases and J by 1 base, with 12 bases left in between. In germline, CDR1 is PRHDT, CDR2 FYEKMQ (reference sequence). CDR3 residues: CASSPRWSSYEQYF. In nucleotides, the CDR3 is TGTGCCAGCAGCCCTCGTTGGTCGTCCTACGAGCAGTACTTC. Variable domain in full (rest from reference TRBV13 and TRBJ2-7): AAGVIQSPRHLIKEKRETATLKCYPIPRHDTVYWYQQGPGQDPQFLISFYEKMQSDKGSIPDRFSAQQFSDYHSELNMSSLELGDSALYFCASSPRWSSYEQYFGPGTRLTVT.

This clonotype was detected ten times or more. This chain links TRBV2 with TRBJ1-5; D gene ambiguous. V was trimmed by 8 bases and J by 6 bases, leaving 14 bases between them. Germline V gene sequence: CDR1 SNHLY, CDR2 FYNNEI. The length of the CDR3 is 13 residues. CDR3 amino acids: CASGLSRPQPQHF. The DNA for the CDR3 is TGTGCCAGCGGATTGAGTAGGCCTCAGCCCCAGCATTTT.

The CDR3 region has the DNA TGTGCCTGGAGCCGGCGGGAGGTGAGGGCCGGGGAGCTGTTTTTT. It codes for CAWSRREVRAGELFF. The chain carries TRBV30 and TRBJ2-2; 8 bases fit TRBD2. V lost 3 bases to trimming and J lost 6 bases; unmatched junction nucleotides: 9. CDR1 and CDR2 from the germline V gene are GTSNPN and SVGIG (reference sequence). The CDR3 consists of 15 residues.

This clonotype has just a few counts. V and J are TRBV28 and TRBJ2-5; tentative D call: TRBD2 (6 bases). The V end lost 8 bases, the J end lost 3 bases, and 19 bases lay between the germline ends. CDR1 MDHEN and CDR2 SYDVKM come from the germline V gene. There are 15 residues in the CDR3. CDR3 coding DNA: TGTGCCAGCGGGGGGACGAGGACCGTCGAAGAGACCCAGTACTTC. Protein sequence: CASGGTRTVEETQYF.

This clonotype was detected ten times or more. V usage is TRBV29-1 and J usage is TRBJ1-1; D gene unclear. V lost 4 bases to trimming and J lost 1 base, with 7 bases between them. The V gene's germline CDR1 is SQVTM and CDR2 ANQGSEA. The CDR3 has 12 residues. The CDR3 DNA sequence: TGCAGCGTTGCTTCCAGGAACACTGAAGCTTTCTTT. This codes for CSVASRNTEAFF.

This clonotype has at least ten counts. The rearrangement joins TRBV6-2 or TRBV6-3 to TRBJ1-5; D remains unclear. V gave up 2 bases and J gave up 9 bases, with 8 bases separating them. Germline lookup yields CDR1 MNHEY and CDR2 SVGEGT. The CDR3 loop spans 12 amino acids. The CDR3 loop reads CASSYPMGPQHF. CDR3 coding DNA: TGTGCCAGCAGTTACCCCATGGGGCCCCAGCATTTT.

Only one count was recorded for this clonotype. The CDR3 spells CASSLYGVKTQYF. The CDR3 DNA follows: TGTGCCAGCAGCTTATATGGGGTGAAGACCCAGTACTTC. The V call is TRBV7-2, the J call TRBJ2-5; D ambiguous. This CDR3 has 13 amino acids. Germline V gives CDR1 SGHTA, CDR2 FQGNSA. Trimming left V 2 bases short and J 6 bases short, with 10 bases between.

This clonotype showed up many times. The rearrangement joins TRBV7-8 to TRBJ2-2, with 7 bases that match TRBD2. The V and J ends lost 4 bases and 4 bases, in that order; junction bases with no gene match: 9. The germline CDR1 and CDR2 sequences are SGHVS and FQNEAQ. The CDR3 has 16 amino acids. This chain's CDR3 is CASSYEAGLPTGELFF. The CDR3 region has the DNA TGTGCCAGCAGCTACGAAGCGGGACTACCCACCGGGGAGCTGTTTTTT.

This CDR3 reads CATSRGQGRGSLDSPLHF. The CDR3 coding sequence is TGTGCCACCAGCAGAGGACAGGGTAGGGGAAGTCTCGATTCACCCCTCCACTTT. This chain links TRBV15 with TRBJ1-6, with 7 bases lining up with TRBD1. Germline V gives CDR1 LNHNV, CDR2 YYDKDF (reference sequence). The CDR3 length is 18 residues. Unmatched junction bases numbered 14, after V lost 1 base and J lost 8 bases.

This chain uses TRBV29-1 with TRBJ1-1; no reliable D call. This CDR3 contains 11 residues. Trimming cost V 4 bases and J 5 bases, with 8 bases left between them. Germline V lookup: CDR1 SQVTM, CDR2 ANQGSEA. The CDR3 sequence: CSVARTTEAFF. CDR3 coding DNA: TGCAGCGTTGCAAGGACGACTGAAGCTTTCTTT.

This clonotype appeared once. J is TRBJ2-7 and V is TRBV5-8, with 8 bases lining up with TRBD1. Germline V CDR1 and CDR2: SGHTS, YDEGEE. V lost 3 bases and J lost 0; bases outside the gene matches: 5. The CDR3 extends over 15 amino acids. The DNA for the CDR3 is TGTGCCAGCAGCTCGAGGACAGGGAGCTCCTACGAGCAGTACTTC. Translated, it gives CASSSRTGSSYEQYF.

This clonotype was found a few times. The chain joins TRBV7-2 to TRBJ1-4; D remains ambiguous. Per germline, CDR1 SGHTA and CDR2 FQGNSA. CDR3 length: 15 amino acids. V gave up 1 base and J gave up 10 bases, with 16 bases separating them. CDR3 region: CASSLEGPTRGKLFF. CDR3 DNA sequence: TGTGCCAGCAGCTTAGAGGGTCCTACGAGAGGAAAACTGTTTTTT.

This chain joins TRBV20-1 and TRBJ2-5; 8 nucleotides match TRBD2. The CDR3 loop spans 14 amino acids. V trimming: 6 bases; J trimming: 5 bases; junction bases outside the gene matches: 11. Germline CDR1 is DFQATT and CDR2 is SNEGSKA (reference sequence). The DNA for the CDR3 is TGCAGTGCAAAAACGGGAGGGTCAGGGGAGACCCAGTACTTC. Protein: CSAKTGGSGETQYF.

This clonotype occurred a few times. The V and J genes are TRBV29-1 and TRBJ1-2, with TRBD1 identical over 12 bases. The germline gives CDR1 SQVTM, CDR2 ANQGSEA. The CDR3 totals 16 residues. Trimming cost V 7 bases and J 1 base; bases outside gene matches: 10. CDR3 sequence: CSGGGQGADYNYGYTF. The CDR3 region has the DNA TGCAGCGGGGGGGGACAGGGGGCGGACTATAACTATGGCTACACCTTC.

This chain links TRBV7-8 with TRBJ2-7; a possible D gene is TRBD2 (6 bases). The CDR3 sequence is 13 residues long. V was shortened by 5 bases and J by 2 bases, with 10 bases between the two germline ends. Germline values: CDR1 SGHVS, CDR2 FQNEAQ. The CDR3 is CASSRRETYEQYF. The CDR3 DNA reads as TGTGCCAGCAGCCGGAGGGAGACCTACGAGCAGTACTTC.

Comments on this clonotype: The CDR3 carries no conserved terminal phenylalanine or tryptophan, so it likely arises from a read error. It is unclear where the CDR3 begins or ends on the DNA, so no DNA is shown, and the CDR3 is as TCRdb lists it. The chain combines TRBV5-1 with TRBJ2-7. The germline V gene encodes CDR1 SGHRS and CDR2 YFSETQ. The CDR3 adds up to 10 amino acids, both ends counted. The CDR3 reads CASSSREANT.

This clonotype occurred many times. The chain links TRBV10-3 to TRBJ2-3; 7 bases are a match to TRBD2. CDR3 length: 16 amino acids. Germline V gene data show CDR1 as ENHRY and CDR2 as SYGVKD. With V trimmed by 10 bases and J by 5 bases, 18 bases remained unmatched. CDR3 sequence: CATSPSEAGALDTQYF. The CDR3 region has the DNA TGTGCCACATCCCCGTCCGAGGCGGGAGCATTAGATACGCAGTATTTT.

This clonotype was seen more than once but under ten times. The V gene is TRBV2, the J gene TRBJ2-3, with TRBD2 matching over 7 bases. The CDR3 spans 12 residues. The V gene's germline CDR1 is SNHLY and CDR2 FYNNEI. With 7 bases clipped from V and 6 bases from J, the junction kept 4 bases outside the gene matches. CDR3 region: CASKPTSDTQYF. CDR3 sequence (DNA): TGTGCCAGCAAACCGACTAGCGATACGCAGTATTTT.

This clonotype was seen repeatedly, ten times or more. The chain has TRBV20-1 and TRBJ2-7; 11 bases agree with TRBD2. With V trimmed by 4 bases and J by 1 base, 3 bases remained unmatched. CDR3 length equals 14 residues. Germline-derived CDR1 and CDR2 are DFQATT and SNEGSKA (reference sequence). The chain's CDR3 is CSAIPSGRSYEQYF. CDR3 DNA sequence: TGCAGTGCTATTCCTAGCGGGAGGTCCTACGAGCAGTACTTC.